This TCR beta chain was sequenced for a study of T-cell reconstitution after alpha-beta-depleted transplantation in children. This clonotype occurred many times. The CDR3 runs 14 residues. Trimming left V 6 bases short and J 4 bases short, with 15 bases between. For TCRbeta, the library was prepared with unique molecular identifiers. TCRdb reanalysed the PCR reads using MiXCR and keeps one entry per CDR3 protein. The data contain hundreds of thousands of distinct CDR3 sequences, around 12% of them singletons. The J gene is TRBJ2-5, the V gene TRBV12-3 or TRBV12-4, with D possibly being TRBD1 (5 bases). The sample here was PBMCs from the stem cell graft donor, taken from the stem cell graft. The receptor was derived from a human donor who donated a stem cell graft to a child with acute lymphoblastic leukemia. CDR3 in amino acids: CASRSTGSVETQYF. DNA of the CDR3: TGTGCCAGCAGGTCAACAGGTTCCGTAGAGACCCAGTACTTC.